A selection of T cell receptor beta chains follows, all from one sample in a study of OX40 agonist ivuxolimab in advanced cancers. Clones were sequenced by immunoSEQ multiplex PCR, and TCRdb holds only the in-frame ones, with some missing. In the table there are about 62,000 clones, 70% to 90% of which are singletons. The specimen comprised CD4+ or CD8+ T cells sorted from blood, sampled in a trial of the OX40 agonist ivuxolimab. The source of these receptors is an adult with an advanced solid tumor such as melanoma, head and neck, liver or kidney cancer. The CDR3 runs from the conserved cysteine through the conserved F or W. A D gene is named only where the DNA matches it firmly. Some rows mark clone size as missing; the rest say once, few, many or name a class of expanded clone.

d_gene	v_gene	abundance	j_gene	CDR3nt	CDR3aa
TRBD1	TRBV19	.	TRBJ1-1	TGTGCCAGTAGTAGGGGACAGGGTAACACTGAAGCTTTCTTT	CASSRGQGNTEAFF
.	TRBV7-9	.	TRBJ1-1	TGTGCCAGCAGCTTAGGGGCCCCTTGGGACACTCAACCCGGCACTGAAGCTTTCTTT	CASSLGAPWDTQPGTEAFF
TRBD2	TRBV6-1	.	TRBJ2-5	TGTGCCAGCAATGTACTAGCGGGGAGATGTTACTTC	CASNVLAGRCYF
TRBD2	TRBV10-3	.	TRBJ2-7	TGTGCCATCAGTCAAAGGACTAGCGGGACCTACGAGCAGTACTTC	CAISQRTSGTYEQYF
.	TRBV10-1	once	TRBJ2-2	TGCGCCAGCAGTGAGTGGCAAGGAATAGGCGGTACCGGGGAGCTGTTTTTT	CASSEWQGIGGTGELFF
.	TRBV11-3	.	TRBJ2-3	TGTGCCAGCAGCTTCGATAGCACCACAGATACGCAGTATTTT	CASSFDSTTDTQYF
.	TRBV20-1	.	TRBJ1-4	TGCAGTGCTAGAGCAGGGGAAAAACTGTTTTTT	CSARAGEKLFF
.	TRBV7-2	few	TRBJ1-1	TGTGCCAGCAGCCGCAGGGTTCGGATGAACACTGAAGCTTTCTTT	CASSRRVRMNTEAFF
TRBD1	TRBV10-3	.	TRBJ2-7	TGTGCCATCAGTGAGTCAAGGACAGGGACCTACGAGCAGTACTTC	CAISESRTGTYEQYF
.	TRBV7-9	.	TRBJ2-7	TGTGCCAGCAGCTTAGCGCTATCGTACGAGCAGTACTTC	CASSLALSYEQYF
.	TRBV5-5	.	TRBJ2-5	TGTGCCAGCAGCTTTCAAGATCCCGGAGAGACCCAGTACTTC	CASSFQDPGETQYF
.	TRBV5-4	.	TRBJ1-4	TGTGCCAGCAGCCATCAGGGAGGGGAGGAAAAACTGTTTTTT	CASSHQGGEEKLFF
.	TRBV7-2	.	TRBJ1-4	TGTGCCAGCAGCCCAAGGGCAGGAACTAATGAAAAACTGTTTTTT	CASSPRAGTNEKLFF
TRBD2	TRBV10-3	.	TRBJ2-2	TGTGCCATCAGTGGTATGACTAGCGGGAGAATAAACACCGGGGAGCTGTTTTTT	CAISGMTSGRINTGELFF
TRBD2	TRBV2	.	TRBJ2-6	TGTGCCAGCAGTTCACTTAGCGGGGTCTCTGGGGCCAACGTCCTGACTTTC	CASSSLSGVSGANVLTF
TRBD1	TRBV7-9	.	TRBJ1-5	TGTGCCAGCAGCTCCCTTAGGACAGGGTCGGCGGATCAGCCCCAGCATTTT	CASSSLRTGSADQPQHF
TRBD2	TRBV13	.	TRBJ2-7	TGTGCCAGCAGCTCCACCTGGCCTGGGACTAGCGGGAGTAGTACCTACGAGCAGTACTTC	CASSSTWPGTSGSSTYEQYF
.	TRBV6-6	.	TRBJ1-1	TGTGCCAGCAGTTACTCCCAGGGTGGCTCTGAAGCTTTCTTT	CASSYSQGGSEAFF
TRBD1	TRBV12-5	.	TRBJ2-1	TGTGCTAGTGGTTCGAACCCAGGGGGATCCTACAATGAGCAGTTCTTC	CASGSNPGGSYNEQFF
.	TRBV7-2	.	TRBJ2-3	TGTGCCAGCAGCTTCCTAAACCAACCCGCTGATACGCAGTATTTT	CASSFLNQPADTQYF
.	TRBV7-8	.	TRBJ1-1	TGTGCCAGCAGCTTAGTGGCTTCGGGGGAAGCTTTCTTT	CASSLVASGEAFF
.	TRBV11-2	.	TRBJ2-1	TGTGCCAGCAGCTTAGTTTTTCCCCTCGTAGGGAGCTCCTACAATGAGCAGTTCTTC	CASSLVFPLVGSSYNEQFF
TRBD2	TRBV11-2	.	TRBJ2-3	TGTGCCAGCAGCTTAGAGGTCGGGGCGGGAGGGAAGAGAGGAGATACGCAGTATTTT	CASSLEVGAGGKRGDTQYF
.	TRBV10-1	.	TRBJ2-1	TGCGCCAGCACCCCCGGGACAAACTCCGTGGTCGAGCAGTTCTTC	CASTPGTNSVVEQFF
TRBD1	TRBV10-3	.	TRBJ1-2	TGTGCCATCAGCCCGGGACAGGGAAACTATGGCTACACCTTC	CAISPGQGNYGYTF
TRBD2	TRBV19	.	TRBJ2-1	TGTGCCAGTAGTGAAGCGGGAACCCTCCTCAATGAGCAGTTCTTC	CASSEAGTLLNEQFF
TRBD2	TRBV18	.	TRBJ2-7	TGTGCCAGCTCACCACCTAGCGGGAGTCGCTACGAGCAGTACTTC	CASSPPSGSRYEQYF
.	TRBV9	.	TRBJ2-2	TGTGCCAGCAGCGTAGACAGTAATACCGGGGAGCTGTTTTTT	CASSVDSNTGELFF
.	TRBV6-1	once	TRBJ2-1	TGTGCCAGCAGTGAATTTACGGGAAACTACAATGAGCAGTTCTTC	CASSEFTGNYNEQFF
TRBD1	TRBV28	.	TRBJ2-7	TGTGCCAGCAGCCCCCGTCCGGGGACAGGGGGCCTTTTGGGGCAGTACTTC	CASSPRPGTGGLLGQYF
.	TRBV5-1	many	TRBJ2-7	TGCGCCAGCAGCTTGGCCTCCGTACAGGGCGGCGAGCAGTACTTC	CASSLASVQGGEQYF
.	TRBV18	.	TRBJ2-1	TGTGCCAGCTCACCACCGTCGACCCTGGAGCAGTTCTTC	CASSPPSTLEQFF
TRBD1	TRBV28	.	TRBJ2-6	TGTGCCAGCAGCTCCGGGACAGGGTCGTTTTATGGGGCCAACGTCCTGACTTTC	CASSSGTGSFYGANVLTF
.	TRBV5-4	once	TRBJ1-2	TGTGCCAGCAGCCCCGAGGGGATGGCAATTGTCGGCTACACCTTC	CASSPEGMAIVGYTF
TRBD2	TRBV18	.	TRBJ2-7	TGTGCCAGCTCACCCGCTCTGGCGGGAGCGGACGAGCAGTACTTC	CASSPALAGADEQYF
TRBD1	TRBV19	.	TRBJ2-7	TGTGCCAGTAAGCTAAGACAGGGATCCGGCTACGAGCAGTACTTC	CASKLRQGSGYEQYF
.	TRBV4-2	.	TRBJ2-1	TGTGCCAGCAGCCAAGCGGCCGGAAGGCGGGAATACAATGAGCAGTTCTTC	CASSQAAGRREYNEQFF
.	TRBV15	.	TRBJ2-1	TGTGCCACCAGCAGCGAGCGGAGCTCCTACAATGAGCAGTTCTTC	CATSSERSSYNEQFF
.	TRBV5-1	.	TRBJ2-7	TGCGCCAGCAGGAGGGGTCTTGAAGAGCAGTACTTC	CASRRGLEEQYF